The clone carrying this T cell receptor (beta chain) was observed many times. During its preparation, the TCRbeta library received unique molecular identifiers. TCRdb used MiXCR to reprocess the PCR reads, holding one entry per CDR3 protein. The data contain about 600,000 distinct CDR3 sequences, 13% of them singletons. The sample is drawn from a study of T-cell reconstitution after alpha-beta-depleted transplantation in children. Trimming removed 6 bases at V and 4 bases at J, with 10 bases between. The CDR3 runs to 13 residues. Germline lookup yields CDR1 MNHNS and CDR2 SASEGT. Sequenced material: PBMCs, mostly from graft donor cells, taken 360 days after TCRalphabeta/CD19-depleted stem cell transplant. This TCR came from a male patient younger than 18 who had a stem cell transplant for acute myeloid leukemia, so the T cells may come from the graft donor. The rearrangement links TRBV6-1 to TRBJ2-1; D is uncertain. The CDR3 DNA is TGTGCCAGCAGGAGGCGAAGTTACAATGAGCAGTTCTTC. This encodes CASRRRSYNEQFF.